This T cell receptor beta chain was documented in a study of CD8+ T cells in alopecia areata. Overall study context: The authors scored treated patients' severity by affected scalp percentage.

Sequencing templates came from extracted RNA that was reverse transcribed into cDNA. Clones were sequenced by immunoSEQ multiplex PCR, and TCRdb holds only the in-frame ones, with some missing. The top ten hold 5.5% of the sample, which has some 200,000 clones, roughly 60% seen once. Study observations and caveats: Among the top 100, expanded CD8+ clones, as well as scalp clonality, were significantly decreased by tofacitinib. Lesional scalp displayed greater clonality than normal scalp, most notably in alopecia totalis/universalis.

About this clone: Its antigen is as yet unknown. Other DNA sequences from this sample encode an identical CDR3 as well.

As for treatment: oral pan-JAK inhibitor, 5-10 mg twice daily. The V and J ends lost 3 bases and 5 bases respectively, with 10 bases between them. The CDR3 covers 13 residues. The germline CDR1 and CDR2 sequences are SGHAT and FQNNGV. The chain employs TRBV11-2 and TRBJ2-5; D is perhaps TRBD1 or TRBD2 (5 bases each). The specimen was CD4+ T cells sorted from blood, collected at week 24, from a patient treated with tofacitinib. The clonotype comes from a human donor with alopecia areata. The CDR3 spells CASSLGEKETQYF. The DNA for the CDR3 is TGTGCCAGCAGCTTGGGGGAGAAGGAGACCCAGTACTTC.